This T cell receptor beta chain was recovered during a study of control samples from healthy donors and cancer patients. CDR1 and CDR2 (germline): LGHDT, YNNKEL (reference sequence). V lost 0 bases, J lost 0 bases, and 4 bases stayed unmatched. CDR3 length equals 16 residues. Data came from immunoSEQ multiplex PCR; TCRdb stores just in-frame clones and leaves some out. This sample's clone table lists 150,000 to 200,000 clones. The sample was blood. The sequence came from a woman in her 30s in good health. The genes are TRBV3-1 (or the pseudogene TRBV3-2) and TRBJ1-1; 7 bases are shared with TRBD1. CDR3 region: CASSQDPDRVNTEAFF. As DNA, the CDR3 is TGTGCCAGCAGCCAAGATCCCGACAGGGTGAACACTGAAGCTTTCTTT.